The present TCR beta chain was sequenced within a study of cytomegalovirus exposure and HLA in healthy donors. Study-wide findings and caveats: Listed as cytomegalovirus-associated were 150 or so TCR beta chains. V- and J-gene trimming of TCR beta was linked (in a later analysis) to a missense DCLRE1C variant. TCR beta V segments were, for the most part, productive about 90% or about 30% of the time in an earlier analysis.

A word on this clone: Its target is not known.

With 60 Vbeta and 13 Jbeta primers, the PCR was carried out. Original data processing: Counted up in a later analysis, unique TCR beta chains came to some 82 million, with 9.5 million to 13 million shared. This table comes from immunoSEQ multiplex PCR, and its TCRdb copy is limited to in-frame clones, with some not included. That table is the source of V, J and clone size, and D and trimming were worked out from the DNA. The sample holds over 100,000 clones, under 85% seen once. Looked up from germline, CDR1 is SNHLY and CDR2 is FYNNEI. The V gene end was trimmed by 10 bases and the J gene end by 2 bases; junction bases not matched to a gene: 4. The CDR3 sequence is 15 residues long.

The receptor was isolated from a woman aged 45-65 years in good health and CMV-seropositive. The chain links TRBV2 to TRBJ2-2, with 13 bases aligning to TRBD2. The sequencing sample was made of PBMCs. For the CDR3, the DNA is TGTGCCACCACGGGACTAGCGGGAAACACCGGGGAGCTGTTTTTT. It specifies CATTGLAGNTGELFF.